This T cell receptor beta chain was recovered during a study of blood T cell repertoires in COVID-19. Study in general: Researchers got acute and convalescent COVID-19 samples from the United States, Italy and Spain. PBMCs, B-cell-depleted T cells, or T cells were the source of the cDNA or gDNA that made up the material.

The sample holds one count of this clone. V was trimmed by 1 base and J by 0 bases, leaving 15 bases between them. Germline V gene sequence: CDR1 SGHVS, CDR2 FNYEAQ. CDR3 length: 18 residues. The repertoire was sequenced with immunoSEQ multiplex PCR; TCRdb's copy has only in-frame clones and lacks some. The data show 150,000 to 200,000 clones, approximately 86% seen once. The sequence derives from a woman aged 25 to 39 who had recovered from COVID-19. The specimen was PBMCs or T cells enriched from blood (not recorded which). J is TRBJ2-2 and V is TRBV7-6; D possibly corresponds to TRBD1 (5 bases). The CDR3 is CASSLGARDSANTGELFF. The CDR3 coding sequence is TGTGCCAGCAGCTTAGGGGCAAGAGACAGCGCGAACACCGGGGAGCTGTTTTTT. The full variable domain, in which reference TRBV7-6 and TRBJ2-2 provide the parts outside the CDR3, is GAGVSQSPRYKVTKRGQDVALRCDPISGHVSLYWYRQALGQGPEFLTYFNYEAQQDKSGLPNDRFSAERPEGSISTLTIQRTEQRDSAMYRCASSLGARDSANTGELFFGEGSRLTVL.